Listed below are T cell receptor beta chains from one sample, sequenced in a study of T cell responses to AZD1222 COVID-19 vaccine. Assay used: immunoSEQ multiplex PCR; TCRdb lists only in-frame clones, some missing. The sample has around 140,000 clones; 90% to 95% are singletons. The sequencing used peripheral blood, collected 28 days after the second AZD1222 dose. These receptors were collected from an adult who received the AZD1222 COVID-19 vaccine. CDR3s include the opening cysteine and the closing phenylalanine or tryptophan. D genes are given only for firm matches. Not every row has a clone size; where given, it reads once, few, many or a size class.

d_call | j_call | clone_size | v_call | cdr3_aa | cdr3_nt
NA | TRBJ1-6 | NA | TRBV2 | CASSQQGRNSPLHF | TGTGCCAGCAGTCAACAGGGAAGGAATTCACCCCTCCACTTT
TRBD2 | TRBJ2-1 | NA | TRBV19 | CAREGGRREFF | TGTGCCAGAGAGGGCGGGAGAAGAGAGTTCTTC
NA | TRBJ1-4 | NA | TRBV10-3 | CAISDKPRGEKLFF | TGTGCCATCAGTGATAAGCCACGGGGTGAAAAACTGTTTTTT
TRBD2 | TRBJ2-1 | NA | TRBV15 | CATSSLSGPSYNEQFF | TGTGCCACCAGCAGCCTTAGCGGGCCCTCCTACAATGAGCAGTTCTTC
NA | TRBJ1-2 | NA | TRBV5-1 | CASSLEGYGYTF | TGCGCCAGCAGCTTGGAAGGGTATGGCTACACCTTC
TRBD2 | TRBJ2-1 | NA | TRBV3-1/TRBV3-2 | CASSQDASGGAKQFF | TGTGCCAGCAGCCAAGACGCTAGCGGGGGGGCCAAGCAGTTCTTC
NA | TRBJ1-1 | NA | TRBV27 | CASSSNTGFGYTEAFF | TGTGCCAGCAGTTCCAATACCGGCTTCGGTTACACTGAAGCTTTCTTT
TRBD2 | TRBJ2-7 | NA | TRBV4-3 | CASSQDLGGGAYEQYF | TGCGCCAGCAGCCAAGATTTGGGCGGGGGGGCCTACGAGCAGTACTTC
NA | TRBJ1-1 | NA | TRBV24-1 | CATSALKYGQAETEAFF | TGTGCCACCAGTGCGCTGAAGTACGGGCAGGCTGAGACTGAAGCTTTCTTT
NA | TRBJ2-1 | NA | TRBV19 | CASSMNPGTSNEQFF | TGTGCCAGTAGTATGAACCCCGGGACGAGTAATGAGCAGTTCTTC
NA | TRBJ2-5 | NA | TRBV15 | CATSRGTGRERETQYF | TGTGCCACCAGCAGAGGCACTGGGCGCGAGAGGGAGACCCAGTACTTC
NA | TRBJ2-7 | NA | TRBV7-9 | CASSLAVLTPYEQYF | TGTGCCAGCAGCTTAGCGGTCCTTACCCCCTACGAGCAGTACTTC
NA | TRBJ2-1 | NA | TRBV28 | CASSLGGEQFF | TGTGCCAGCAGTTTAGGAGGTGAGCAGTTCTTC
NA | TRBJ1-2 | NA | TRBV28 | CASSLEQGGGYTF | TGTGCCAGCAGTTTAGAACAGGGTGGTGGCTACACCTTC
NA | TRBJ1-2 | NA | TRBV7-2 | CASSLYSGSGSKNGYTF | TGTGCCAGCAGCTTATACTCAGGGTCGGGGTCTAAGAATGGCTACACCTTC
NA | TRBJ2-1 | NA | TRBV11-3 | CASSIRPAEQFF | TGTGCCAGCAGCATCAGGCCGGCTGAGCAGTTCTTC
NA | TRBJ1-3 | NA | TRBV7-3 | CASSPGRGSGNTIYF | TGTGCCAGCAGCCCCGGGCGGGGATCCGGAAACACCATATATTTT
TRBD2 | TRBJ2-3 | NA | TRBV6-6 | CASSLGTSGITDTQYF | TGTGCCAGCAGCCTTGGGACTAGCGGAATCACAGATACGCAGTATTTT
TRBD1 | TRBJ1-6 | NA | TRBV6-1 | CASSEFEGAGNSPLHF | TGTGCCAGCAGTGAATTTGAGGGGGCAGGGAATTCACCCCTCCACTTT
TRBD1 | TRBJ2-7 | NA | TRBV11-1 | CASSPGQGDEQYF | TGTGCCAGCAGCCCCGGACAGGGGGACGAGCAGTACTTC
NA | TRBJ1-4 | NA | TRBV19 | CASSPRTGRAEKLFF | TGTGCCAGTAGTCCTCGAACAGGGCGGGCCGAAAAACTGTTTTTT
NA | TRBJ1-2 | NA | TRBV27 | CASSLSAGFYGYTF | TGTGCCAGCAGTTTAAGCGCAGGGTTCTATGGCTACACCTTC
NA | TRBJ1-2 | NA | TRBV19 | CASSLGGSYGYTF | TGTGCCAGTAGTCTGGGGGGTAGCTATGGCTACACCTTC
TRBD1 | TRBJ1-3 | NA | TRBV3-1/TRBV3-2 | CASSPRDRGNTIYF | TGTGCCAGCAGCCCCCGGGACAGGGGAAACACCATATATTTT
TRBD1 | TRBJ1-3 | NA | TRBV19 | CASRRTGGGNTIYF | TGTGCCAGTCGACGGACAGGGGGAGGAAACACCATATATTTT
NA | TRBJ2-1 | NA | TRBV7-9 | CASSLIRGGEQFF | TGTGCCAGCAGCTTAATCAGGGGAGGGGAGCAGTTCTTC
NA | TRBJ1-1 | NA | TRBV5-1 | CASSPGPRRWTEAFF | TGCGCCAGCAGCCCAGGGCCCAGGAGATGGACTGAAGCTTTCTTT
NA | TRBJ1-1 | once | TRBV5-1 | CASSSVGSGNTEAFF | TGCGCCAGCAGCTCGGTAGGGTCAGGGAACACTGAAGCTTTCTTT
NA | TRBJ1-6 | NA | TRBV6-5 | CASSPTPFGVSPLHF | TGTGCCAGCAGTCCCACTCCCTTCGGAGTTTCACCCCTCCACTTT
NA | TRBJ2-7 | NA | TRBV7-3 | CASSIDWAYEQYF | TGTGCCAGCAGTATAGACTGGGCCTACGAGCAGTACTTC
NA | TRBJ2-5 | NA | TRBV28 | CASSSDVQGYAQETQYF | TGTGCCAGCAGTTCGGACGTACAGGGATATGCGCAAGAGACCCAGTACTTC
NA | TRBJ2-7 | NA | TRBV11-2 | CASSLEGVRYEQYF | TGTGCCAGCAGCTTAGAGGGGGTTCGGTACGAGCAGTACTTC
NA | TRBJ1-6 | NA | TRBV14 | CASSLGLRLGGWNSPLHF | TGTGCCAGCAGCCTGGGTCTCCGGTTGGGTGGTTGGAATTCACCCCTCCACTTT
TRBD1 | TRBJ2-3 | few | TRBV6-5 | CASQGVVTDTQYF | TGTGCCAGCCAGGGGGTTGTGACAGATACGCAGTATTTT
NA | TRBJ2-1 | NA | TRBV19 | CASSTPASDNEQFF | TGTGCCAGTAGTACCCCTGCCAGCGACAATGAGCAGTTCTTC
NA | TRBJ1-6 | NA | TRBV5-6 | CASSFQELGLYSPLHF | TGTGCCAGCAGCTTTCAGGAATTGGGACTCTATTCACCCCTCCACTTT
NA | TRBJ1-1 | NA | TRBV7-3 | CASSYSGPNTEAFF | TGTGCCAGCAGCTACTCGGGGCCGAACACTGAAGCTTTCTTT
NA | TRBJ2-7 | NA | TRBV2 | CASRPIRGPYEQYF | TGTGCCAGCAGACCCATCCGAGGCCCCTACGAGCAGTACTTC
NA | TRBJ2-5 | NA | TRBV9 | CASSVEGRPGTQYF | TGTGCCAGCAGCGTAGAGGGGAGGCCGGGGACCCAGTACTTC
TRBD1 | TRBJ2-3 | NA | TRBV19 | CASRIRDSRTDTQYF | TGTGCCAGTAGGATTCGGGACAGCCGCACAGATACGCAGTATTTT
TRBD1 | TRBJ2-5 | NA | TRBV5-1 | CASSFRDRVLETQYF | TGCGCCAGCAGCTTCCGGGACAGGGTTTTAGAGACCCAGTACTTC
NA | TRBJ1-3 | NA | TRBV7-2 | CASSLGQGNTIYF | TGTGCCAGCAGCTTAGGACAGGGAAACACCATATATTTT
TRBD1 | TRBJ2-7 | NA | TRBV5-4 | CASSPGGSDYEQYF | TGTGCCAGCAGCCCAGGGGGCAGTGACTACGAGCAGTACTTC
NA | TRBJ1-1 | NA | TRBV9 | CASTQGTMNTEAFF | TGTGCCAGCACCCAGGGAACTATGAACACTGAAGCTTTCTTT
TRBD1 | TRBJ2-7 | NA | TRBV5-4 | CASSREIRDSPYEQYF | TGTGCCAGCAGCCGTGAAATCCGGGACAGCCCCTACGAGCAGTACTTC
NA | TRBJ1-6 | NA | TRBV19 | CASSTTASLYNSPLHF | TGTGCCAGTAGTACGACCGCATCGCTCTATAATTCACCCCTCCACTTT
NA | TRBJ1-1 | NA | TRBV6-2/TRBV6-3 | CASSRQYTEAFF | TGTGCCAGCAGTCGACAGTACACTGAAGCTTTCTTT
NA | TRBJ2-2 | NA | TRBV28 | CASSALSGDFTGELFF | TGTGCCAGCAGTGCCCTTAGCGGTGACTTCACCGGGGAGCTGTTTTTT
NA | TRBJ2-2 | NA | TRBV5-6 | CASSLPGDTGELFF | TGTGCCAGCAGCCTCCCGGGGGACACCGGGGAGCTGTTTTTT